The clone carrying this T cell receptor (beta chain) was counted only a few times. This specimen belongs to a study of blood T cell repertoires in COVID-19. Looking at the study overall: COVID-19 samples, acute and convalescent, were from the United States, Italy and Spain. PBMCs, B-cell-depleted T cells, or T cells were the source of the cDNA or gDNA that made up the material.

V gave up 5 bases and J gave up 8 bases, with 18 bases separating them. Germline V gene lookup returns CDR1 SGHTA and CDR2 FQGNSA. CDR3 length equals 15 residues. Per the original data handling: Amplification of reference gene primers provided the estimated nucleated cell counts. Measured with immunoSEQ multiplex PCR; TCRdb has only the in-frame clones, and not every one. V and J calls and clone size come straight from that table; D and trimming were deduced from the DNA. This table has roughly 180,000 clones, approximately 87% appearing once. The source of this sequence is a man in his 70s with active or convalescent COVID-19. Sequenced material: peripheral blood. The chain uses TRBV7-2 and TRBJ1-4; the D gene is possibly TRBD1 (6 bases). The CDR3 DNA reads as TGTGCCAGCAGCCCAAGCGGGGGGCGCTGGGAAAAACTGTTTTTT. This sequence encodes CASSPSGGRWEKLFF. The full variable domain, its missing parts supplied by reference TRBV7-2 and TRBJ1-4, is GAGVSQSPSNKVTEKGKDVELRCDPISGHTALYWYRQSLGQGLEFLIYFQGNSAPDKSGLPSDRFSAERTGGSVSTLTIQRTQQEDSAVYLCASSPSGGRWEKLFFGSGTQLSVL.